This TCR beta chain was observed in a study of CD8 T cells in Susac syndrome. Overall study results and limits: The TCR sequencing and HLA analysis in the study involved a relatively small number of individuals, as the study acknowledged.

Turning to this clonotype: The antigen is undetermined.

The V and J ends lost 0 bases and 2 bases respectively, with 8 bases between them. The CDR3 spans 16 residues. The germline gives CDR1 LGHDT, CDR2 YNNKEL (reference sequence). Random hexamers primed reverse transcription of roughly 0.5 to 1 ug RNA. TCRdb called the immunoSEQ multiplex PCR reads again in MiXCR, with one record for every CDR3 protein. Of 160,000 or so distinct CDR3 sequences in the sample, 80% to 95% are singletons; the top ten hold approximately 0.14%. Sequencing of TCR beta drew on CD8+ and CD4+ T cells from blood. Healthy donors served as age- and sex-matched controls. TEMRA cells were enriched by FACS, and CD4+ and CD8+ T cells were negatively isolated.

This clonotype was obtained from a human donor in good health. Sequenced input: CD4+ T cells from PBMCs. The chain joins TRBV3-1 to TRBJ2-6; possibly TRBD1 for D (5 bases). DNA of the CDR3: TGTGCCAGCAGCCAAGATCCAGGGACTGGGGCCAACGTCCTGACTTTC. The encoded protein is CASSQDPGTGANVLTF.